The T cell receptor beta chain under discussion was sequenced for a study of Graves' ophthalmopathy and Graves' hyperthyroidism. This clonotype has only a few counts. Moderate-to-severe activity, CAS at least 3, NOSPECS at least 4 and duration under 3 months characterized donors with ophthalmopathy. Researchers took RNA transcripts and amplified TCR beta CDR3 regions from them. The first-round RT-PCR employed HTBI primers together with the Qiagen OneStep RT-PCR kit. A multiplex PCR was then performed as the second round. MiXCR, applied by TCRdb to the multiplex PCR reads, yields one record per CDR3 protein. Of hundreds of thousands of distinct CDR3 sequences in the sample, roughly 39% were seen once. In germline, CDR1 is SNHLY, CDR2 FYNNEI. V dropped 2 bases and J dropped 4; count of bases not matched to a gene: 6. CDR3 length: 15 residues.

The sequence was collected from an adult man with Graves' ophthalmopathy. The sample taken for sequencing was peripheral blood. The genes are TRBV2 and TRBJ2-7, with 9 bases identical to TRBD2. The CDR3 reads CASSEYLAGRYEQYF. The CDR3 region has the DNA TGTGCCAGCAGTGAATATCTAGCGGGGCGTTACGAGCAGTACTTC.